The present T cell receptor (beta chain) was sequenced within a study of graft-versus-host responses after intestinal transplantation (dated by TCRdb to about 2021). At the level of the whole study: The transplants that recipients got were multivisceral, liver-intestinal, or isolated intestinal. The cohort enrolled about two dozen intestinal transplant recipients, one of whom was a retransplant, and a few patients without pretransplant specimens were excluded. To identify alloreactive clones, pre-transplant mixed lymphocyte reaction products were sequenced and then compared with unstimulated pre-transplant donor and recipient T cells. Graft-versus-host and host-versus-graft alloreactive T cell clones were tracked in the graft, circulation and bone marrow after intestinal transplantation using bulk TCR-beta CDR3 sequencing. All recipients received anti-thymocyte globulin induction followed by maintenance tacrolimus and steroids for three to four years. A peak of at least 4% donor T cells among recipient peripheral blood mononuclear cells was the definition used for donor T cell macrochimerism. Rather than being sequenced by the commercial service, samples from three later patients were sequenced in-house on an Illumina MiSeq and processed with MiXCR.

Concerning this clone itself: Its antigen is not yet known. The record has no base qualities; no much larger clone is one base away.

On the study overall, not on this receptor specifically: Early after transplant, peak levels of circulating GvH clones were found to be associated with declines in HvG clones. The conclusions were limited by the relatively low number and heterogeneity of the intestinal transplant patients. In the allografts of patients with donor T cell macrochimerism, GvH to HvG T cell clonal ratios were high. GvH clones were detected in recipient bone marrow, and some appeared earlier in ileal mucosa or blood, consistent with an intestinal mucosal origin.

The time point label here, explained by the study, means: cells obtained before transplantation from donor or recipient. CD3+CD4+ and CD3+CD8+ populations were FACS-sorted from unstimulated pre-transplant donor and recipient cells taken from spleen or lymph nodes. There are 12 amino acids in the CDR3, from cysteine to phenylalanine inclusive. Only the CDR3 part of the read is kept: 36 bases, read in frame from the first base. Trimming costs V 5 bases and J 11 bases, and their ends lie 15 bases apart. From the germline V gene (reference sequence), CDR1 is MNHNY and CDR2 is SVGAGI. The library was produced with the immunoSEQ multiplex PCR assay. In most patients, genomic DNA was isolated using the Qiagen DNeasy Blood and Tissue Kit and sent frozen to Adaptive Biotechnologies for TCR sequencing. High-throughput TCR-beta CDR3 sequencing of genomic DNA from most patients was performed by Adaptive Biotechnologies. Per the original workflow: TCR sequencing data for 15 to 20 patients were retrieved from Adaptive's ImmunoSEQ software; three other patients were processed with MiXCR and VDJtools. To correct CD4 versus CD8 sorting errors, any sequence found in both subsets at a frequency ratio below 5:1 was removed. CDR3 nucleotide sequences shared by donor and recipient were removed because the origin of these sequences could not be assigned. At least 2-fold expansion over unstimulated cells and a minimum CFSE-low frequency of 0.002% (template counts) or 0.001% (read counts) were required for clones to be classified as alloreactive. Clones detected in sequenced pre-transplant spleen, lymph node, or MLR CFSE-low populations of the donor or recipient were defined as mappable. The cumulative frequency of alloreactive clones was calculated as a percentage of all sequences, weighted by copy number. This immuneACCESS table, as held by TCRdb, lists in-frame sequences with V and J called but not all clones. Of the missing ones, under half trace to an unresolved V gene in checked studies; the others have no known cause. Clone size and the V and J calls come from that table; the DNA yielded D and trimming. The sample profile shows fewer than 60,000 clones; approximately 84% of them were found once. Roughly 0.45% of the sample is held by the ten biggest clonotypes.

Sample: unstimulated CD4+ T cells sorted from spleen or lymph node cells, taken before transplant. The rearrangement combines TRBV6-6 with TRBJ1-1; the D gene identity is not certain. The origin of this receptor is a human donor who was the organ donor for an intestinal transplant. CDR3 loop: CASSRVESAAFF. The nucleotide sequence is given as TGTGCCAGCAGTCGAGTGGAATCGGCGGCTTTCTTT.